The 6 T cell receptor beta chains below come from one sample, sequenced in a study of naive CD8 T cells in extremely preterm neonates. Assay used: immunoSEQ multiplex PCR; TCRdb lists only in-frame clones, some missing. In the table there are about 7,900 clones, 95% to 98% of which are singletons. Sequenced input: naive CD8+ T cells from blood. The receptors were sampled from a human donor in good health.

V is TRBV7-9 and J is TRBJ1-2; TRBD1 matches 7 bases. The CDR3 runs to 17 residues. V shed 0 bases, J shed 0 bases, and the junction held 7 bases outside the gene matches. Per the germline V gene, CDR1 is SEHNR and CDR2 is FQNEAQ (reference sequence). CDR3 in DNA: TGTGCCAGCAGCTTAGCGGGGACAGAGCAAACTAACTATGGCTACACCTTC. Its protein product is CASSLAGTEQTNYGYTF.

The chain couples TRBV7-9 to TRBJ1-1; D ambiguous. CDR1 and CDR2 from the germline V gene are SEHNR and FQNEAQ (reference sequence). V was shortened by 5 bases and J by 7 bases, with 11 bases between the two germline ends. The CDR3 loop spans 12 amino acids. In DNA form, the CDR3 reads TGTGCCAGCAGCCTCGTTGGGAGTGAAGCTTTCTTT. Translated, it gives CASSLVGSEAFF.

This chain uses TRBV27 with TRBJ2-7, with 12 bases aligning to TRBD1. The CDR3 has 15 amino acids. V was clipped by 6 bases and J by 6 bases; unmatched bases: 9. Germline-derived CDR1 and CDR2 are MNHEY and SMNVEV (reference sequence). Here the CDR3 DNA reads TGTGCCAGCAGCCAATCGGGGACAGGGGGCCCCGAGCAGTACTTC. It translates to CASSQSGTGGPEQYF.

Regarding this clone: At one end, the junction sequence differs from germline, possibly due to a read error. The chain employs TRBV27 and TRBJ2-7, with 7 bases lining up with TRBD1. This CDR3 has 15 amino acids. Germline V lookup: CDR1 MNHEY, CDR2 SMNVEV (reference sequence). The CDR3 coding sequence is TGTACCAGCAGTCCCTCGGACAGGTCAGGGTACGAGCAGTACTTC. Translating gives CTSSPSDRSGYEQYF.

The CDR3 reads CASSKDSFDYDGQYF. In DNA form, the CDR3 reads TGTGCCAGCAGCAAGGACAGTTTTGACTACGACGGGCAGTACTTC. The chain is built from TRBV5-8 and TRBJ2-7; D might be TRBD1 (6 bases). The CDR3 is 15 amino acids. V lost 4 bases and J lost 9, with 23 bases in between. CDR1 and CDR2 from the germline V gene are SGHTS and YDEGEE.

This clone was counted once. The chain links TRBV4-3 to TRBJ2-1; D perhaps matches TRBD2 (6 bases). V lost 3 bases and J lost 5, with 17 bases in between. The CDR3 runs 16 residues. In germline, CDR1 is LGHNA, CDR2 YSLEER. CDR3 sequence reads: CASSHIMGLANNEQFF. The CDR3 DNA follows: TGCGCCAGCAGCCACATAATGGGGCTAGCGAACAATGAGCAGTTCTTC.